The 14 T cell receptor beta chains given below trace back to one sample, sequenced in a study of shared clonotypes between healthy human individuals. Repertoires were generated with immunoSEQ multiplex PCR, while TCRdb's copy carries only in-frame clones and drops some. Among approximately 2.1 million clones, about 92% were seen once, and the ten largest hold 0.39%. Sample: naive CD4+ T cells from PBMCs. Subset meaning: CD45RA+ positively selected. All receptors come from a young man in good health. Some clones in this sample may be carry-over from other donors' samples.

The chain employs TRBV7-9 and TRBJ1-4, with D possibly matching TRBD1 (5 bases). Germline-derived CDR1 and CDR2 are SEHNR and FQNEAQ (reference sequence). The V gene lost 5 bases and the J gene lost 7 bases, with 23 bases spanning the gap. This CDR3 region has 17 residues. The CDR3 nucleotides read TGTGCCAGCAGCACACGAAGGGACGTTGCAGACGGTGAAAAACTGTTTTTT. Protein product: CASSTRRDVADGEKLFF.

This rearrangement joins TRBV28 to TRBJ1-1; no definite D call. Trimming pared 7 bases from V and 4 bases from J, leaving 10 bases between. Germline CDR1 MDHEN, CDR2 SYDVKM. This CDR3 comprises 12 residues. CDR3 sequence reads: CASTEALTEAFF. DNA for the CDR3: TGTGCCAGCACGGAGGCCCTCACTGAAGCTTTCTTT.

The rearrangement links TRBV6-6 to TRBJ1-1, with D perhaps TRBD1 (6 bases). CDR1 and CDR2 (germline): MNHNY, SVGAGI (reference sequence). The V gene lost 5 bases and the J gene lost 6 bases, with 13 bases spanning the gap. The CDR3 has 13 residues. The CDR3 DNA follows: TGTGCCAGCAGTCAACAGGGAAGGGCTGAAGCTTTCTTT. Its protein product is CASSQQGRAEAFF.

This rearrangement joins TRBV28 to TRBJ2-2; 9 nucleotides line up with TRBD1. The CDR3 runs 14 residues. V lost 7 bases and J lost 4; bases outside the gene matches: 4. CDR1 is MDHEN and CDR2 is SYDVKM in the germline V gene. CDR3 sequence (DNA): TGTGCCAGCAACCCGGACAGGGGCACCGGGGAGCTGTTTTTT. This encodes CASNPDRGTGELFF.

The chain recombines TRBV4-1 with TRBJ2-7; possibly TRBD1 for D (6 bases). CDR3 length equals 20 residues. Trimming removed 1 base at V and 9 bases at J, with 34 bases between. Germline lookup yields CDR1 MGHRA and CDR2 YSYEKL. CDR3 DNA: TGCGCCAGCAGCCAAGTCAGAACCCCTCCTGGACAGCCCTATACGATGGGGCAGTACTTC. Its translation is CASSQVRTPPGQPYTMGQYF.

J is TRBJ2-3 and V is TRBV2; maybe TRBD1 (6 bases). The CDR3 runs to 14 residues. V was pared by 7 bases and J by 6 bases, with 17 bases between. Germline-derived CDR1 and CDR2 are SNHLY and FYNNEI. This CDR3 reads CASMRTASLDTQYF. Written as DNA, the CDR3 is TGTGCCAGCATGAGGACAGCCTCTTTGGATACGCAGTATTTT. The full variable domain, rest sourced from reference TRBV2 and TRBJ2-3, is EPEVTQTPSHQVTQMGQEVILRCVPISNHLYFYWYRQILGQKVEFLVSFYNNEISEKSEIFDDQFSVERPDGSNFTLKIRSTKLEDSAMYFCASMRTASLDTQYFGPGTRLTVL.

This chain connects TRBV5-1 to TRBJ2-7, with 9 bases aligning to TRBD2. The germline V gene has CDR1 SGHRS and CDR2 YFSETQ. V was clipped by 2 bases and J by 0 bases; unmatched bases: 9. The CDR3 runs 17 residues. The CDR3 is CASSFKAGGRASYEQYF. The CDR3 DNA follows: TGCGCCAGCAGCTTTAAAGCGGGAGGAAGGGCCTCCTACGAGCAGTACTTC.

This chain links TRBV28 with TRBJ1-4; D is perhaps TRBD1 (5 bases). Germline lookup yields CDR1 MDHEN and CDR2 SYDVKM. The CDR3 totals 16 residues. The V gene lost 7 bases and the J gene lost 8 bases, with 23 bases spanning the gap. The CDR3 loop reads CASTAGGGSLQEKLFF. DNA of the CDR3: TGTGCCAGCACCGCCGGGGGAGGATCCCTTCAAGAAAAACTGTTTTTT. Combining the CDR3 with reference TRBV28 and TRBJ1-4 gives the whole variable domain DVKVTQSSRYLVKRTGEKVFLECVQDMDHENMFWYRQDPGLGLRLIYFSYDVKMKEKGDIPEGYSVSREKKERFSLILESASTNQTSMYLCASTAGGGSLQEKLFFGSGTQLSVL.

J is TRBJ1-5 and V is TRBV7-9; D gene ambiguous. CDR1 is SEHNR, CDR2 FQNEAQ, per germline (reference sequence). The V and J ends lost 4 bases and 6 bases respectively, with 16 bases between them. This CDR3 has 15 residues. CDR3 sequence: CASSSGGERSQPQHF. In DNA form, the CDR3 reads TGTGCCAGCAGCTCCGGTGGTGAAAGGAGTCAGCCCCAGCATTTT.

On this clone itself: At the DNA level, this CDR3 is encoded by other sequences in the same sample as well. V usage is TRBV6-5 and J usage is TRBJ1-4; D unclear. From germline, CDR1 is MNHEY and CDR2 SVGAGI. The CDR3 contains 14 residues. The V and J ends lost 0 bases and 7 bases respectively, with 9 bases between them. In DNA form, the CDR3 reads TGTGCCAGCAGTTACTCCCGGGGAGGTGAAAAACTGTTTTTT. Its protein product is CASSYSRGGEKLFF.

The gene calls are TRBV28 and TRBJ2-3; 8 positions agree with TRBD2. Germline V gene lookup returns CDR1 MDHEN and CDR2 SYDVKM. The CDR3 is 19 amino acids. The V and J ends lost 2 bases and 7 bases, in that order; junction bases with no gene match: 20. The CDR3 loop is CASSLEGGTVAGPPYTQYF. The CDR3 DNA reads TGTGCCAGCAGTTTAGAGGGGGGGACTGTAGCGGGGCCCCCTTATACGCAGTATTTT. Using reference TRBV28 and TRBJ2-3 for the parts outside the CDR3, the full variable domain is DVKVTQSSRYLVKRTGEKVFLECVQDMDHENMFWYRQDPGLGLRLIYFSYDVKMKEKGDIPEGYSVSREKKERFSLILESASTNQTSMYLCASSLEGGTVAGPPYTQYFGPGTRLTVL.

The J gene is TRBJ2-1, the V gene TRBV14; no clear D. The V gene's germline CDR1 is SGHDN and CDR2 FVKESK. The V end lost 1 base, the J end lost 4 bases, and 8 bases lay between the germline ends. The CDR3 length is 14 residues. The CDR3 bases are TGTGCCAGCAGCCAAGGGGTTTGGTACAATGAGCAGTTCTTC. It is translated as CASSQGVWYNEQFF.

The chain combines TRBV27 with TRBJ1-4; the match to TRBD1 covers 9 bases. This CDR3 is built from 16 residues. The trim removed 6 bases at V and 4 bases at J, leaving 9 bases unmatched. Germline values: CDR1 MNHEY, CDR2 SMNVEV (reference sequence). CDR3 DNA: TGTGCCAGCAGCCAAACAGGGGGCGGAGGTAATGAAAAACTGTTTTTT. Its protein product is CASSQTGGGGNEKLFF.

The V and J genes are TRBV5-1 and TRBJ2-7; a possible D gene is TRBD2 (5 bases). The V and J ends lost 0 bases and 6 bases respectively, with 22 bases between them. Germline CDR1 and CDR2: SGHRS and YFSETQ. CDR3 size: 17 residues. CDR3 loop: CASSLEYGMERGGEQYF. In nucleotides, the CDR3 is TGCGCCAGCAGCTTGGAGTACGGGATGGAGCGTGGTGGCGAGCAGTACTTC.